The rows below give T cell receptor beta chains drawn from one sample of a study of blood T cell repertoires in COVID-19. The data were produced by immunoSEQ multiplex PCR, yet TCRdb's version contains in-frame clones alone and is incomplete. Of fewer than 350,000 clones in the sample, roughly 89% were seen once. The sample comprised PBMCs or T cells enriched from blood (not recorded which). All receptors derive from a man between 60 and 70 years old who had recovered from COVID-19. CDR3s include the opening cysteine and the closing phenylalanine or tryptophan. D genes are given only for firm matches. For some rows the clone size is stated as once, few or many, or as a class when expanded; others skip it.

TGTGCCAGCAGTTACCAAACGGGTGCCTCCACAGATACGCAGTATTTT	CASSYQTGASTDTQYF	.	TRBV6-5	.	TRBJ2-3
TGTGCCAGCACGCGACAGATAGGAAACACCATATATTTT	CASTRQIGNTIYF	.	TRBV28	.	TRBJ1-3
TGCGCCAGCAGCTTGGATGGGACAGGGTGGGGGGAGCAGTACTTC	CASSLDGTGWGEQYF	TRBD1	TRBV5-1	.	TRBJ2-7
TGTGCCAGCACCCTGGGACAACCTATCCGGGACGAGCAGTACTTC	CASTLGQPIRDEQYF	.	TRBV11-2	.	TRBJ2-7
TGTGCCAGCACCCCTCGGGGGGGTATCGAGCAGTACTTC	CASTPRGGIEQYF	TRBD2	TRBV6-5	once	TRBJ2-7
TGTGCCAGCAGCTCCAAGACAGGGTTGAATGGCTACACCTTC	CASSSKTGLNGYTF	TRBD1	TRBV7-9	.	TRBJ1-2
TGTGCCAGTAGTATCCGGGTCGGGGGGCACACTGAAGCTTTCTTT	CASSIRVGGHTEAFF	.	TRBV19	.	TRBJ1-1
TGCAGCGTTCAGTCAGGGGGTTTCCAAGAGACCCAGTACTTC	CSVQSGGFQETQYF	TRBD1	TRBV29-1	.	TRBJ2-5
TGTGCCAGCAGCTACAACAGGGGTTCCGAGCAGTACTTC	CASSYNRGSEQYF	TRBD1	TRBV11-2	.	TRBJ2-7
TGCGCCAGCAGCTTGGGACAGGGGGCCCTCAATGAAAAACTGTTTTTT	CASSLGQGALNEKLFF	TRBD1	TRBV5-1	.	TRBJ1-4
TGTGCCAGCAGCTTAGCGGGCGGGAGGGCCCATACGCAGTATTTT	CASSLAGGRAHTQYF	TRBD2	TRBV7-9	.	TRBJ2-3
TGTGCCAGCAGTCCAACAGGGGCCTTGAACACTGAAGCTTTCTTT	CASSPTGALNTEAFF	TRBD1	TRBV6-5	.	TRBJ1-1
TGCAGTGCTAGAGGGGGGCAAGGCTACACCTTC	CSARGGQGYTF	.	TRBV20-1	.	TRBJ1-2
TGTGCCAGCAGCCCTGGGACAGGGAACAATCAGCCCCAGCATTTT	CASSPGTGNNQPQHF	TRBD1	TRBV7-9	.	TRBJ1-5
TGTGCCACTTGGACAGGGTTCTACAATCAGCCCCAGCATTTT	CATWTGFYNQPQHF	TRBD1	TRBV24-1	.	TRBJ1-5
TGTGCCAGTAACAGGGACGCCTCTGGGGCCAACGTCCTGACTTTC	CASNRDASGANVLTF	.	TRBV19	.	TRBJ2-6
TGTGCCAGCAGCCCAAACACCGGGGAGCTGTTTTTT	CASSPNTGELFF	.	TRBV9	.	TRBJ2-2
TGTGCCAGCAGTTACCGGAGGGGAGGGCCGACAGATACGCAGTATTTT	CASSYRRGGPTDTQYF	TRBD2	TRBV6-5	.	TRBJ2-3
TGTGCCAGCAGCTTAGAGCCGGGAGGGCCCTACGAGCAGTACTTC	CASSLEPGGPYEQYF	TRBD2	TRBV11-1	few	TRBJ2-7
TGTGCCAGCAGCAGACTAGCGGGAGGGGCTGATGAGCAGTTCTTC	CASSRLAGGADEQFF	TRBD2	TRBV9	.	TRBJ2-1
TGCAGCGTTGAAGATCCTAGCGGGAGGACCGATACGCAGTATTTT	CSVEDPSGRTDTQYF	TRBD2	TRBV29-1	.	TRBJ2-3
TGCGCCAGCAGCTTGGGACGGGAGAGTGGCCCTGGAGAGACCCAGTACTTC	CASSLGRESGPGETQYF	.	TRBV5-1	.	TRBJ2-5
TGTGCCACCCTCGCAACAGGGGTGATCGGGGCCAACGTCCTGACTTTC	CATLATGVIGANVLTF	TRBD1	TRBV28	.	TRBJ2-6
TGTGCCAGCAGCTCGCCCGGGACTAGCGGCAATGAGCAGTTCTTC	CASSSPGTSGNEQFF	TRBD2	TRBV7-3	.	TRBJ2-1
TGTGCCAGCAGCGGGGGACAGGGAAGCTTCTTC	CASSGGQGSFF	TRBD1	TRBV12-3/TRBV12-4	.	TRBJ2-1
TGTGCCAGCAGCTCCAACTTCGTAATCCAAGAGACCCAGTACTTC	CASSSNFVIQETQYF	.	TRBV3-1/TRBV3-2	once	TRBJ2-5
TGTGCCAGCAGCCAAGAAGATGCAGGGCGTAATGAAAAACTGTTTTTT	CASSQEDAGRNEKLFF	.	TRBV3-1/TRBV3-2	.	TRBJ1-4
TGTGCCAGCAGGGGGGACAGGGGCGTAAATTCACCCCTCCACTTT	CASRGDRGVNSPLHF	TRBD1	TRBV3-1/TRBV3-2	.	TRBJ1-6
TGTGCCAGCAGCCGGAACAGGGGACAGCCCCAGCATTTT	CASSRNRGQPQHF	TRBD1	TRBV6-5	.	TRBJ1-5
TGTGCCAGCTCACCCACCTTGACACGCGATGGAAACACCATATATTTT	CASSPTLTRDGNTIYF	.	TRBV18	.	TRBJ1-3
TGTGCCAGCAGCTTGGAATTGGCAGGGGATTCACCCCTCCACTTT	CASSLELAGDSPLHF	.	TRBV5-5	.	TRBJ1-6
TGTGCCAGCAGCTTGGTAGCGGGAGCCAAAAACATTCAGTACTTC	CASSLVAGAKNIQYF	TRBD2	TRBV5-5	.	TRBJ2-4
TGTGCCAGCAGCTCGGGGGATCCGGGACTAGCCTCCTACAATGAGCAGTTCTTC	CASSSGDPGLASYNEQFF	TRBD2	TRBV7-6	.	TRBJ2-1
TGTGCCAGCAGTTTATTGGGGCAGCGCTACTCTGGAAACACCATATATTTT	CASSLLGQRYSGNTIYF	.	TRBV28	.	TRBJ1-3
TGTGCCAGCAGCCCCTTAGAGCTCTATGGCTACACCTTC	CASSPLELYGYTF	.	TRBV7-8	.	TRBJ1-2
TGTGCCAGTAGTATGGGACTAGCGGGAGATTCATACGAGCAGTACTTC	CASSMGLAGDSYEQYF	TRBD2	TRBV19	.	TRBJ2-7
TGTGCCAGCAGCTTAACGCTAGCGGGCACCGGGGAGCTGTTTTTT	CASSLTLAGTGELFF	TRBD2	TRBV7-3	.	TRBJ2-2
TGTGCCAGCAGCGTAGGAGCGGGGCTCTTCTACAATGAGCAGTTCTTC	CASSVGAGLFYNEQFF	TRBD2	TRBV9	.	TRBJ2-1
TGCGCCAGCAGCCGGGCGGGAGGGCCCTACGAGCAGTACTTC	CASSRAGGPYEQYF	TRBD2	TRBV4-3	.	TRBJ2-7
TGCAGTGCTAGTGATGACAGGGACACTGAAGCTTTCTTT	CSASDDRDTEAFF	TRBD1	TRBV20-1	.	TRBJ1-1
TGTGCCAGCAGCTCCGTTGGGGGGGATCGGACTGAAGCTTTCTTT	CASSSVGGDRTEAFF	.	TRBV5-4	.	TRBJ1-1